The sequence of this T cell receptor (beta chain) was determined in a study of beta chain features in type 1 diabetes. Study-level results: Across all four CD4+ subsets, people with type 1 diabetes showed modestly shorter TCRB CDR3s.

Expressed TCRB transcripts got sequenced, as all isolated RNA was reverse transcribed. Generated by immunoSEQ multiplex PCR, the TCRdb table keeps only in-frame clones and is missing some. Among fewer than 450,000 clones listed, 13% were seen once. This CDR3 comprises 15 residues. Trimming removed 0 bases from V and 3 bases from J; junction bases left unmatched: 1. Germline CDR1 LGHNA, CDR2 YNFKEQ. In its sample, this clone was seen a few times. Its antigen is as yet unknown. The single heparinised draw taken from each donor contained around 100 mL of blood on average. Central memory, naive, regulatory and stem cell-like memory CD4+ cells were sorted by CD45RO/CCR7/CD25/CD127/CD95/CD27.

The clonotype comes from a young woman with type 1 diabetes. The genes are TRBV4-2 and TRBJ1-1; 10 bases match TRBD1. Sequenced material: naive CD4+ T cells from blood. The CDR3 nucleotides read TGTGCCAGCAGCCAAGATGGACAGGGGGACACTGAAGCTTTCTTT. Its protein is CASSQDGQGDTEAFF.